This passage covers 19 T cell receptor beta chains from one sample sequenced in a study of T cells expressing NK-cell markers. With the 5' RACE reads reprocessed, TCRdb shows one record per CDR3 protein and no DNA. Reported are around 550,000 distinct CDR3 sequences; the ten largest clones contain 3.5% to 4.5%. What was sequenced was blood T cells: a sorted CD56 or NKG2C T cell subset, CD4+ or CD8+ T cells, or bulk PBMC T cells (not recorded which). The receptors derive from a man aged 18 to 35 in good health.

The CDR3 spells CASSPRGEDTQYF. J is TRBJ2-3 and V is TRBV9; the TCRdb call, TRBD2, lacks DNA for checking. This CDR3 comprises 13 residues. Looked up from germline, CDR1 is SGDLS and CDR2 is YYNGEE.

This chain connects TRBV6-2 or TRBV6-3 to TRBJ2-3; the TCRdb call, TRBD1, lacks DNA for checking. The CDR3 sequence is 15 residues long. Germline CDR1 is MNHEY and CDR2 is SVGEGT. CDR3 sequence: CASSPPERQTLTQYF.

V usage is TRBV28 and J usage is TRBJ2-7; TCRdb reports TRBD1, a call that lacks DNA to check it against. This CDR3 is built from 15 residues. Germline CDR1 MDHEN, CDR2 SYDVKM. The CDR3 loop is CASSGRTAHSYEQYF.

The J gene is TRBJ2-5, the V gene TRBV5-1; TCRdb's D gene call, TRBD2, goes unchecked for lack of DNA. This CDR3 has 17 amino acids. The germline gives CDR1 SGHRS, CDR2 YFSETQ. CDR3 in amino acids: CASRSGLAGGDQETQYF.

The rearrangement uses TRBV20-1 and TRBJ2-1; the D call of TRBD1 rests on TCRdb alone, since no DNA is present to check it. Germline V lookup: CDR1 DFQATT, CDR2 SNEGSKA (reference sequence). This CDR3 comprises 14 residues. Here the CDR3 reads CSALGTKSYNEQFF.

CDR3 sequence reads: CASRVIRTGELFF. The chain carries TRBV10-2 and TRBJ2-2. Germline values: CDR1 WSHSY, CDR2 SAAADI. The CDR3 extends over 13 amino acids.

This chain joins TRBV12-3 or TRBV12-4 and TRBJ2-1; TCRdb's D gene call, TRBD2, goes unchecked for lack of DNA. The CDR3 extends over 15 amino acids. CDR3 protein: CASSPRTNLYNEQFF.

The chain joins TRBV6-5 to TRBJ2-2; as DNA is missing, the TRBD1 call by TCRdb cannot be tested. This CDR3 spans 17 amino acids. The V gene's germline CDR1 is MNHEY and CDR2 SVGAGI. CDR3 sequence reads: CASSYSGGVRSTGELFF.

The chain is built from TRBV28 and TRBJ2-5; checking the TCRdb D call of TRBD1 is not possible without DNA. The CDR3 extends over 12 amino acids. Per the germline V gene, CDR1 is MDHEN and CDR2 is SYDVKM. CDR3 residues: CASSGIKETQYF.

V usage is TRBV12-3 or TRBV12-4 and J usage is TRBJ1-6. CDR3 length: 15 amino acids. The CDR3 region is CASSKDPIGVSPLHF.

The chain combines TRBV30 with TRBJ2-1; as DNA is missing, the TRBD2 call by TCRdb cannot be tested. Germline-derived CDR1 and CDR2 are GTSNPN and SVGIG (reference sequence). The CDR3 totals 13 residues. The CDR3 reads CAWSFGLADEQFF.

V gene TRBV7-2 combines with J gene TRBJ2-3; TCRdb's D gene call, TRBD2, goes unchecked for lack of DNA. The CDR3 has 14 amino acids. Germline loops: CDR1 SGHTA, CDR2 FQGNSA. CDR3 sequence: CASSMAGVPDTQYF.

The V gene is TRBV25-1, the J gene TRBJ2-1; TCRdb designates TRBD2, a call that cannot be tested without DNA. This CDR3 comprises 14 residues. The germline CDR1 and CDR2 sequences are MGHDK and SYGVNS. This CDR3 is CASSDSGRRNEQFF.

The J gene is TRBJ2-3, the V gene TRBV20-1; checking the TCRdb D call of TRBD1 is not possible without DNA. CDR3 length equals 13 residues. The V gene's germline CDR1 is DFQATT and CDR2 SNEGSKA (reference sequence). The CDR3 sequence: CSARDRGGDTQYF.

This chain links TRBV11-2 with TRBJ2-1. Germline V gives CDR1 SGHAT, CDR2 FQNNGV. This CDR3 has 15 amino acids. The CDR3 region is CASSLASDSYNEQFF.

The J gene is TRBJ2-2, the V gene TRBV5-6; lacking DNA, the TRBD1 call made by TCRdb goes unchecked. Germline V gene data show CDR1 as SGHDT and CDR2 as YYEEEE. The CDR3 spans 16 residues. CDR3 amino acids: CASSPGYRRLTGELFF.

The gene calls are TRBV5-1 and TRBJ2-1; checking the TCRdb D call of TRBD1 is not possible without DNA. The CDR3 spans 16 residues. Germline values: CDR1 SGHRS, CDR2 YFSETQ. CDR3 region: CASSLPGQAKTNEQFF.

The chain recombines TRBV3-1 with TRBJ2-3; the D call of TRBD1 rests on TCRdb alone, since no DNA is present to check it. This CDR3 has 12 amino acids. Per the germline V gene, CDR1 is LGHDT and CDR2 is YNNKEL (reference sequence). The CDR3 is CASNDQGNTQYF.

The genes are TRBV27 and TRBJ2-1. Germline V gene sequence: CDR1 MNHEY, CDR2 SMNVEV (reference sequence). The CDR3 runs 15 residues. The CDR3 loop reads CASSLLSYADNEQFF.